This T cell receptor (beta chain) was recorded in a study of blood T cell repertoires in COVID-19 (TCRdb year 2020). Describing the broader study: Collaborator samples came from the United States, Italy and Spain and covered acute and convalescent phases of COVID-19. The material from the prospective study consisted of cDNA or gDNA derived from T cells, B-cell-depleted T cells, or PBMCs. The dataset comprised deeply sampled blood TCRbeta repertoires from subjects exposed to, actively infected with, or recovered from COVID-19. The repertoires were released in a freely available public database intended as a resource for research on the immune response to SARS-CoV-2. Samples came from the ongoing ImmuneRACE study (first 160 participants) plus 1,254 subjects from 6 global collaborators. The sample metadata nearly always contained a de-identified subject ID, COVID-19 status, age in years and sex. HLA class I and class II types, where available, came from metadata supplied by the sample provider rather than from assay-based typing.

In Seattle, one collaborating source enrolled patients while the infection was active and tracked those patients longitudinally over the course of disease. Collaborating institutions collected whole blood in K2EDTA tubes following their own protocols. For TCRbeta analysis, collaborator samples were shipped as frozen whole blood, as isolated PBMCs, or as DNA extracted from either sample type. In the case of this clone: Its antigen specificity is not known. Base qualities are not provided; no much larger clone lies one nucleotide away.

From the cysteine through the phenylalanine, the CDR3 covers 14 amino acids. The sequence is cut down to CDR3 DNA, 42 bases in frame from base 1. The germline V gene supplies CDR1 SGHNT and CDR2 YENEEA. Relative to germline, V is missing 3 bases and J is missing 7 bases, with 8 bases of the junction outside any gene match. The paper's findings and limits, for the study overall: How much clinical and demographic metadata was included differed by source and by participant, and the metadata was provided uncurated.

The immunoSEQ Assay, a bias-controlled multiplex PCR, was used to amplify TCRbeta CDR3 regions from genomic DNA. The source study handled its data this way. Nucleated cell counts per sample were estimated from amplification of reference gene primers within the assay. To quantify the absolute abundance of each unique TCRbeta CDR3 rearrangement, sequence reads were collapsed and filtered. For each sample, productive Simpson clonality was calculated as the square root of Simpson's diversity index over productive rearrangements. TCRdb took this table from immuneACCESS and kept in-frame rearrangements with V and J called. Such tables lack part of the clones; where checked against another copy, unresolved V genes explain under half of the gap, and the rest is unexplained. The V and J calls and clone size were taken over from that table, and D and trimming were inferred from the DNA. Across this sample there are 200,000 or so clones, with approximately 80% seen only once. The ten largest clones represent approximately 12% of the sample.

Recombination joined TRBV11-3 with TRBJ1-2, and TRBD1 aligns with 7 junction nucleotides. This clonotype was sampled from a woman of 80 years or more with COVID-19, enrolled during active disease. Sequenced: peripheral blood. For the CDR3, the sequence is CASSLRTGDRGYTF. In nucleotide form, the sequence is TGTGCCAGCAGCTTGCGAACAGGGGATCGTGGCTACACCTTC.